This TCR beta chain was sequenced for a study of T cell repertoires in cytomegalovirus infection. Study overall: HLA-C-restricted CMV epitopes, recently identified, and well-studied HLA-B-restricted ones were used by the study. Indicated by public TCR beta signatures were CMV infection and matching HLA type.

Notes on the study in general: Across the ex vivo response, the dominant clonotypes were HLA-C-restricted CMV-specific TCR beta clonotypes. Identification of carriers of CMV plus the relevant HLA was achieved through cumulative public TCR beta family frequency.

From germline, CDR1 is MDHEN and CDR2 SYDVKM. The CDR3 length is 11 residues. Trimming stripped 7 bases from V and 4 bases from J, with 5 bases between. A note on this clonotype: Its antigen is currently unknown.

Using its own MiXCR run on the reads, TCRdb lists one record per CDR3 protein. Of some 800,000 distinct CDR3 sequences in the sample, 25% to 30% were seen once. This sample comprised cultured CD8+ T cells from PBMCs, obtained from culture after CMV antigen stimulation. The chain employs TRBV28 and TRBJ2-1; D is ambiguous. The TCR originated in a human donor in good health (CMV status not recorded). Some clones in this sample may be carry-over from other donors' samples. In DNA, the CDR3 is TGTGCCAGCACAGCTTACAATGAGCAGTTCTTC. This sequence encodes CASTAYNEQFF.